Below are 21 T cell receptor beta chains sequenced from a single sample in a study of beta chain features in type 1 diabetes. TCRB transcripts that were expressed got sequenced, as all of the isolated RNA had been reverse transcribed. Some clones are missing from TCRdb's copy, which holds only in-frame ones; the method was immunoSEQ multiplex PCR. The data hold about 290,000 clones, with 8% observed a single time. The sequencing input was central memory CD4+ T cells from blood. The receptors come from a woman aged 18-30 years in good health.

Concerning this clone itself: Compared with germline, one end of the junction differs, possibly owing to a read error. CDR3 residues: CASSSAGPQETQHF. As DNA, the CDR3 is TGTGCCAGCAGCTCAGCGGGGCCACAAGAGACCCAGCACTTC. V gene TRBV7-2 combines with J gene TRBJ2-5; TRBD2 agrees at 7 bases. Looked up from germline, CDR1 is SGHTA and CDR2 is FQGNSA. CDR3 size: 14 residues.

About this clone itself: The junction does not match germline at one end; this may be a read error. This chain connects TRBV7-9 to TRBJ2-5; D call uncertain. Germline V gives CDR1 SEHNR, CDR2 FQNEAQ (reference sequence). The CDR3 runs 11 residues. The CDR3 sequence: CASSSAETQYF. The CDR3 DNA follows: TGTGCTAGCAGCTCGGCGGAGACCCAGTACTTC.

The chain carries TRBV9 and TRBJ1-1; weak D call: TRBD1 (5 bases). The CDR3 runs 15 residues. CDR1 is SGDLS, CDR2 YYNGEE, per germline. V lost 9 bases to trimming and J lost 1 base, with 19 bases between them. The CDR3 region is CANLWTDSPNTEAFF. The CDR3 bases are TGTGCCAACCTGTGGACTGACAGTCCGAACACTGAAGCTTTCTTT.

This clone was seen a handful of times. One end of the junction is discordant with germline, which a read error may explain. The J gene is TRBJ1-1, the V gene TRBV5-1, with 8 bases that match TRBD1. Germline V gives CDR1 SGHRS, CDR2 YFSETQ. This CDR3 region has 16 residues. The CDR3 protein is CASILGQGAWNTEAFF. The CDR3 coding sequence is TGCGCCAGCATCTTGGGCCAGGGGGCCTGGAACACTGAAGCTTTCTTT. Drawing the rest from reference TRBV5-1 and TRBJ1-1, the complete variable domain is KAGVTQTPRYLIKTRGQQVTLSCSPISGHRSVSWYQQTPGQGLQFLFEYFSETQRNKGNFPGRFSGRQFSNSRSEMNVSTLELGDSALYLCASILGQGAWNTEAFFGQGTRLTVV.

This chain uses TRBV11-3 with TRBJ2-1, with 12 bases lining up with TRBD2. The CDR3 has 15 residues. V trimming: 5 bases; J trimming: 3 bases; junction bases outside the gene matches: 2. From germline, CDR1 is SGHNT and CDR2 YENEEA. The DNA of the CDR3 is TGTGCCAGCAGCAAACTAGCGGGGGGCTACAATGAGCAGTTCTTC. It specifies CASSKLAGGYNEQFF.

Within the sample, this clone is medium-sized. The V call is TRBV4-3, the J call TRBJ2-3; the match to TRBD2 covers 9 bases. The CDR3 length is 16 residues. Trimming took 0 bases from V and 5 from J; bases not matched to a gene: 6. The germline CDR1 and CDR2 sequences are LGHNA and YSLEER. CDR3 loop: CASSQDVAGGKDTQYF. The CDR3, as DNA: TGCGCCAGCAGCCAAGATGTGGCGGGAGGGAAAGATACGCAGTATTTT.

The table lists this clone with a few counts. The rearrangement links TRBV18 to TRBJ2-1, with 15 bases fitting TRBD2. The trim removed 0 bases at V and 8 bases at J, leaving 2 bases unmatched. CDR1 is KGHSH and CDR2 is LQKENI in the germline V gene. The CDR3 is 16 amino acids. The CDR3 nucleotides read TGTGCCAGCTCACCACCAGGGACTAGCGGGGGGCATGAGCAGTTCTTC. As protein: CASSPPGTSGGHEQFF. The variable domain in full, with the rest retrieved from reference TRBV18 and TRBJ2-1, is NAGVMQNPRHLVRRRGQEARLRCSPMKGHSHVYWYRQLPEEGLKFMVYLQKENIIDESGMPKERFSAEFPKEGPSILRIQQVVRGDSAAYFCASSPPGTSGGHEQFFGPGTRLTVL.

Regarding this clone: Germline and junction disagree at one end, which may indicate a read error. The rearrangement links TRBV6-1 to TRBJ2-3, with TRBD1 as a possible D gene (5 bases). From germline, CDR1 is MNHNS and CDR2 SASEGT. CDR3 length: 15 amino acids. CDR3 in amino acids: CAISERQRSTDTQYF. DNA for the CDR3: TGTGCCATCAGTGAAAGACAGCGCAGCACAGATACGCAGTATTTT.

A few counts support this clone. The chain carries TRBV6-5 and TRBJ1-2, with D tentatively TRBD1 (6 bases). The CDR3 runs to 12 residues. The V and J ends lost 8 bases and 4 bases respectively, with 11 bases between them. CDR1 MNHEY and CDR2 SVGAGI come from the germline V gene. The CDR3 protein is CASHRARYGYTF. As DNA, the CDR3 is TGTGCCAGCCACAGGGCTCGCTATGGCTACACCTTC.

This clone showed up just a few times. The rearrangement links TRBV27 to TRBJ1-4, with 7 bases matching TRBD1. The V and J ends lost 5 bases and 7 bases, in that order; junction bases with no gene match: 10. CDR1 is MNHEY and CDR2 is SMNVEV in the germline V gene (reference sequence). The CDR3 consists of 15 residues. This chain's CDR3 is CASSRRTGPGEKLFF. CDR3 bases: TGTGCCAGCAGTCGTCGGACAGGCCCGGGTGAAAAACTGTTTTTT.

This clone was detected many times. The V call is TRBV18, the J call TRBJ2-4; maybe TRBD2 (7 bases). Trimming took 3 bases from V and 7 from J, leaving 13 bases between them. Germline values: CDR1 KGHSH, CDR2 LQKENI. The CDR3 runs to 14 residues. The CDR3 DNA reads TGTGCCAGCTCACCCGGGGGGCCCGGGAACATTCAGTACTTC. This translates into CASSPGGPGNIQYF.

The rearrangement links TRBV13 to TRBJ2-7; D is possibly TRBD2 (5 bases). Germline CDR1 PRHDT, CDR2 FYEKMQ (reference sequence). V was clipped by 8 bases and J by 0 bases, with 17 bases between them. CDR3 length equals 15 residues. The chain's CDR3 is CASQARDSRSYEQYF. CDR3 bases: TGTGCCAGCCAAGCCCGGGATTCTCGCTCCTACGAGCAGTACTTC.

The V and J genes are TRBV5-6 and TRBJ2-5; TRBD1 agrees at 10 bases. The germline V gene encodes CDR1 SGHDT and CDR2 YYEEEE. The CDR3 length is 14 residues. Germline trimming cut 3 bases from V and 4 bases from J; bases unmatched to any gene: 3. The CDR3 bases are TGTGCCAGCAGCTCGGACAGGGGGGTAGAGACCCAGTACTTC. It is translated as CASSSDRGVETQYF.

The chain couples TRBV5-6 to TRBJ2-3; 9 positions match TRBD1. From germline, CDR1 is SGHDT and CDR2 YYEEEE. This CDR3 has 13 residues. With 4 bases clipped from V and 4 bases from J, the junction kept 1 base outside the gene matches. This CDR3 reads CASSRQGADTQYF. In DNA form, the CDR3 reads TGTGCCAGCAGCAGACAGGGGGCAGATACGCAGTATTTT.

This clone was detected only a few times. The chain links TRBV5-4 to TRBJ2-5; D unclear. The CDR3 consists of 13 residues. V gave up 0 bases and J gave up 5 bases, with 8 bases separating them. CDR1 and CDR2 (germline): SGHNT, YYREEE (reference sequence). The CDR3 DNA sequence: TGTGCCAGCAGCTTGGGGTTGGGGGAGACCCAGTACTTC. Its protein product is CASSLGLGETQYF.

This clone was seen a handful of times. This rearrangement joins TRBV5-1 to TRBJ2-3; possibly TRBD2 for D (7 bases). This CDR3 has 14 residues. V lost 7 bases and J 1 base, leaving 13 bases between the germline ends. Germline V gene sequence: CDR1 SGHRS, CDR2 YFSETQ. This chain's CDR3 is CASVGGGGTDTQYF. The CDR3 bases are TGCGCCAGCGTGGGGGGGGGCGGCACAGATACGCAGTATTTT.

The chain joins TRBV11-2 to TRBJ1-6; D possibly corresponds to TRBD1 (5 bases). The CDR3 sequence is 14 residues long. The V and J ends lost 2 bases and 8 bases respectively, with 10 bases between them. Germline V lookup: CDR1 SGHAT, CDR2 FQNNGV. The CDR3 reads CASSLTSRDSPLHF. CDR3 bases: TGTGCCAGCAGCTTAACCTCCAGGGATTCACCCCTCCACTTT.

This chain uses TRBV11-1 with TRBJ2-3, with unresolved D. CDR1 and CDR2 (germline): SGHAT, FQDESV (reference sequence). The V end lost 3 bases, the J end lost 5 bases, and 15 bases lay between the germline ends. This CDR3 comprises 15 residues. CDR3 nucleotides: TGTGCCAGCAGCTTTGGGATAGGGCCGCAAGATACGCAGTATTTT. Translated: CASSFGIGPQDTQYF.

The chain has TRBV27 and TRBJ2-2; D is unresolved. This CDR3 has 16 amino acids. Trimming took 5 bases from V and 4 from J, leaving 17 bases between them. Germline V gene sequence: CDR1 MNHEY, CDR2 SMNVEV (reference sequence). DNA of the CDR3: TGTGCCAGCAGTCTCCGACGACCCTATCCCACCGGGGAGCTGTTTTTT. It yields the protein CASSLRRPYPTGELFF.

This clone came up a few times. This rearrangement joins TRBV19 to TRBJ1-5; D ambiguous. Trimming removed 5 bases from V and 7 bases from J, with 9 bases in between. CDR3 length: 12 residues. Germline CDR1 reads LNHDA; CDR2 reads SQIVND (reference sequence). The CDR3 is CASSHGGQPQHF. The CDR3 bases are TGTGCCAGTAGTCACGGTGGGCAGCCCCAGCATTTT.

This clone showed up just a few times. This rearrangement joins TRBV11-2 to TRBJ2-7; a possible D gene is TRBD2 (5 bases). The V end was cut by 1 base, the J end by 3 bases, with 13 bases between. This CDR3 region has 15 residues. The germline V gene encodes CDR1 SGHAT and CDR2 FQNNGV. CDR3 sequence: CASSLGPGVNYEQYF. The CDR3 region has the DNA TGTGCCAGCAGCTTAGGTCCCGGGGTAAACTACGAGCAGTACTTC.